This T cell receptor beta chain was recorded in a study of cytomegalovirus exposure and HLA in healthy donors. Overall study results and limits: With later analysis, a missense DCLRE1C variant became linked to TCR beta V- and J-gene trimming. Being productive about 87% or about 30% of the time was typical of most TCR beta V segments in an earlier analysis. Most CMV-associated TCR beta chains were later found to appear HLA-restricted.

As to this clone: The antigen is unknown.

This CDR3 has 17 amino acids. Trimming cost V 0 bases and J 0 bases; bases outside gene matches: 5. The V gene's germline CDR1 is SGHNT and CDR2 YYREEE (reference sequence). Amplification used 60 Vbeta primers and 13 Jbeta primers. Assay: immunoSEQ multiplex PCR; the TCRdb copy retains only in-frame clones and omits some. This table lists some 110,000 clones. Source material: PBMCs. The clonotype comes from a man younger than 40 in good health and CMV-seronegative. The chain employs TRBV5-4 and TRBJ2-1; 8 bases align to TRBD1. CDR3 loop: CASSLGAGGASYNEQFF. CDR3 bases: TGTGCCAGCAGCTTGGGGGCAGGGGGCGCCTCCTACAATGAGCAGTTCTTC.